This TCR beta chain was sequenced in a study of cytomegalovirus exposure and HLA in healthy donors. The study's findings and limits: HLA allele associations emerged for roughly 17,000 TCR beta sequences in a later analysis, at 0.05 false discovery rate. TCR beta V segments were, for the most part, productive about 90% or about 30% of the time in an earlier analysis.

The CDR3 contains 17 residues. J gave up 7 bases and V 3 bases, and 13 bases lay outside the gene matches. CDR1 and CDR2 from the germline V gene are SGHVS and FQNEAQ. A note on this clone: Its specificity is unknown.

PCR was performed using 60 Vbeta and 13 Jbeta primers. Method: immunoSEQ multiplex PCR; TCRdb's copy keeps in-frame clones and lacks some. The sample carries tens of thousands of clones, approximately 70% recorded once. This TCR was sampled from a woman aged 45 to 65 in good health and CMV-seronegative. The V gene is TRBV7-8, the J gene TRBJ2-7; 12 bases match TRBD1. Sequencing was performed on PBMCs. CDR3 amino acids: CASSFIGGGQGAWEQYF. CDR3 in DNA: TGTGCCAGCAGCTTTATAGGGGGGGGACAGGGGGCATGGGAGCAGTACTTC.